This T cell receptor (beta chain) is drawn from a study of identical twins. This clonotype was found many times. Its target is not known. Study conclusions and caveats: Rather than following the same donors, the conclusions depended on cross-sectional statistical analysis.

V shed 2 bases and J 1 base; nucleotides not matched to a gene: 0. Germline CDR1 SGDLS, CDR2 YYNGEE. The CDR3 runs 13 residues. MiXCR, run by TCRdb on the 5' RACE reads, gives a single entry per CDR3 protein. The repertoire consists of roughly 290,000 distinct CDR3 sequences, with just under 9.5% occurring once and the leading ten covering approximately 7%. The sample was also linked to a second study, of yellow fever vaccine responses in identical twins.

The receptor comes from a young woman in good health. Sequences were obtained from CD8+ T cells sorted from blood. The chain couples TRBV9 to TRBJ2-7; 7 bases line up with TRBD1. CDR3 sequence (DNA): TGTGCCAGCAGCGTGGGACAGTCCTACGAGCAGTACTTC. It specifies CASSVGQSYEQYF.